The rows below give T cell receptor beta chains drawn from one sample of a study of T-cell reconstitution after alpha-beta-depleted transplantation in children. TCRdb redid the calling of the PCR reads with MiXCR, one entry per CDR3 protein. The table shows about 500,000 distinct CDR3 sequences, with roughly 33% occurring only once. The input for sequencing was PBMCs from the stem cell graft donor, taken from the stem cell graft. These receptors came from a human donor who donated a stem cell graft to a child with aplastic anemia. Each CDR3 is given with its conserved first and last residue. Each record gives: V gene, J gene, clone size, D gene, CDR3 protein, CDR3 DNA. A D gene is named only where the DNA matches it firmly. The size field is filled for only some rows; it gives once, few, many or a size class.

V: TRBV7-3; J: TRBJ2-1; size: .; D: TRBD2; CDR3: CASSSYSGRVSSYNEQFF; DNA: TGTGCCAGCAGCTCGTATAGCGGGAGGGTTAGCTCCTACAATGAGCAGTTCTTC
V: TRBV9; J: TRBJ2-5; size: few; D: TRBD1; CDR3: CASSVGTAQETQYF; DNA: TGTGCCAGCAGCGTCGGGACAGCACAAGAGACCCAGTACTTC
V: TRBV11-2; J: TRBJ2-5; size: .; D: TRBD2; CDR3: CASSLIAGGPQETQYF; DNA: TGTGCCAGCAGCTTGATAGCGGGAGGGCCGCAAGAGACCCAGTACTTC
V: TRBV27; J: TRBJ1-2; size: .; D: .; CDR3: CASSLEVAPANYGYTF; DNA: TGTGCCAGCAGTTTAGAGGTAGCGCCAGCTAACTATGGCTACACCTTC
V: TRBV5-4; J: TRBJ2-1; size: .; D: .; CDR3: CASSFYSNEQFF; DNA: TGTGCCAGCAGCTTTTATAGCAATGAGCAGTTCTTC
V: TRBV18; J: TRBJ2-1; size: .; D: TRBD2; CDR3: CASSQLAGINNEQFF; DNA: TGTGCCAGCTCCCAGCTAGCGGGAATAAACAATGAGCAGTTCTTC
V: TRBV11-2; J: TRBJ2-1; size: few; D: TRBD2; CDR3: CASRPMSGKKRNEQFF; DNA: TGTGCCAGCAGACCTATGAGCGGGAAGAAAAGAAATGAGCAGTTCTTC
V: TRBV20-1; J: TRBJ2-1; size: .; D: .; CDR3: CSATGLSSYNEQFF; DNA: TGCAGTGCTACAGGACTGAGCTCCTACAATGAGCAGTTCTTC
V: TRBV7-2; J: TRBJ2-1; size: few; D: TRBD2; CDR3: CASSKGGSGTYNEQFF; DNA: TGTGCCAGCAGCAAAGGGGGTAGCGGGACCTACAATGAGCAGTTCTTC
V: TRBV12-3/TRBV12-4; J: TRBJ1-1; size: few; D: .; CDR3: CASSTNRDHTEAFF; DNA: TGTGCCAGCAGTACCAACCGGGACCACACTGAAGCTTTCTTT
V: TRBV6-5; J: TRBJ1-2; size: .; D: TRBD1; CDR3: CASSYVVDRVVSGYTF; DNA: TGTGCCAGCAGTTACGTCGTGGACAGGGTAGTTAGTGGCTACACCTTC
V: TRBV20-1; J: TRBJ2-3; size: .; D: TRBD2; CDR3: CSARTQSGSSTDTQYF; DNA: TGCAGTGCTCGGACTCAAAGCGGGAGTAGCACAGATACGCAGTATTTT
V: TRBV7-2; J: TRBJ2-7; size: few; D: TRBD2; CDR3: CASSLSGASGMYEQYF; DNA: TGTGCCAGCAGCTTATCGGGGGCTAGCGGGATGTACGAGCAGTACTTC
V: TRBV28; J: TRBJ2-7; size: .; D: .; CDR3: CASRRQWEQYF; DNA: TGTGCCAGCCGTCGTCAGTGGGAGCAGTACTTC
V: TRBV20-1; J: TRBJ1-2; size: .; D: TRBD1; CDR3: CSARGDQGVNYGYTF; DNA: TGCAGTGCTAGGGGGGACCAGGGGGTTAACTATGGCTACACCTTC
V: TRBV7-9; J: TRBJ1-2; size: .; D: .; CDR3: CASSAQVRGADGYTF; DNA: TGTGCCAGCAGCGCACAAGTTCGGGGGGCGGATGGCTACACCTTC
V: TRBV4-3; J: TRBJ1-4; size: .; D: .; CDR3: CASSQDPQGNEKLFF; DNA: TGCGCCAGCAGCCAAGATCCGCAGGGTAATGAAAAACTGTTTTTT
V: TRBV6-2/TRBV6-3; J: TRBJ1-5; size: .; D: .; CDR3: CASTDRTASNQPQHF; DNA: TGTGCCAGCACGGACCGGACAGCCAGCAATCAGCCCCAGCATTTT
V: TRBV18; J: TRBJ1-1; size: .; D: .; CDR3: CASSPTQGSGTEAFF; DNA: TGTGCCAGCTCACCTACGCAGGGTTCGGGCACTGAAGCTTTCTTT
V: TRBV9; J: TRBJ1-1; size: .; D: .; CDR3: CASSDSDGRRTEAFF; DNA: TGTGCCAGCAGCGACTCTGACGGGCGCCGTACTGAAGCTTTCTTT
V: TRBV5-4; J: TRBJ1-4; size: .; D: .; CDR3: CASSITGIGVANEKLFF; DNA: TGTGCCAGCAGCATAACAGGGATTGGGGTGGCTAATGAAAAACTGTTTTTT
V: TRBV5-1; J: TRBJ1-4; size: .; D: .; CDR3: CASSRPGTTEGKLFF; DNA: TGCGCCAGCAGCAGGCCCGGGACAACGGAGGGAAAACTGTTTTTT
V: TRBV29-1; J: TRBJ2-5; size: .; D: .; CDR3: CSVEESPRETQYF; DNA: TGCAGCGTTGAAGAATCGCCCCGAGAGACCCAGTACTTC
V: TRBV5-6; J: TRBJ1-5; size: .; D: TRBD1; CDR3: CASSEGDRPNQPQHF; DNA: TGTGCCAGCAGCGAAGGGGACAGACCTAATCAGCCCCAGCATTTT
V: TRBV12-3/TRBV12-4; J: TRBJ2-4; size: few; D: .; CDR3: CASGVDSSAIQYF; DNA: TGTGCCAGCGGGGTGGACAGTTCCGCCATTCAGTACTTC
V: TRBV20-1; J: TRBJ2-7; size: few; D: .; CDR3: CSASSHPGAGSYEQYF; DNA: TGCAGTGCTAGTTCCCACCCAGGTGCGGGGTCCTACGAGCAGTACTTC
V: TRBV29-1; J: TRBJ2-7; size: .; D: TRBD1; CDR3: CSVGGGGYEQYF; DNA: TGCAGCGTTGGAGGGGGCGGATACGAGCAGTACTTC
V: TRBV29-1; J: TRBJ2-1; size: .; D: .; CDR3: CSVVEHNEQFF; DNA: TGCAGCGTTGTAGAACACAATGAGCAGTTCTTC
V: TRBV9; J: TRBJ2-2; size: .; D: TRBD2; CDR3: CASSATAGAGTGELFF; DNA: TGTGCCAGCAGCGCCACAGCGGGAGCAGGCACCGGGGAGCTGTTTTTT
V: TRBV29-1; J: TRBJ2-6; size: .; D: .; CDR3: CSVGDGAGANVLTF; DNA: TGCAGCGTGGGGGATGGCGCTGGGGCCAACGTCCTGACTTTC
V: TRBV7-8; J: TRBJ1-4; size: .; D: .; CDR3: CASSHSRVHEKLFF; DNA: TGTGCCAGCAGCCACTCCCGGGTGCATGAAAAACTGTTTTTT
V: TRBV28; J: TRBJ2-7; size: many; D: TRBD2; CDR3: CASSPGLAGWEQYF; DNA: TGTGCCAGCAGTCCTGGACTAGCGGGATGGGAGCAGTACTTC
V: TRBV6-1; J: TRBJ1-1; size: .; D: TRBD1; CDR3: CASSAGDRRYTEAFF; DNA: TGTGCCAGCAGTGCAGGGGACAGAAGGTATACTGAAGCTTTCTTT
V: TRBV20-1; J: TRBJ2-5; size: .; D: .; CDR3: CSASSGHRGETQYF; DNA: TGCAGTGCTAGTTCTGGACACCGAGGGGAGACCCAGTACTTC
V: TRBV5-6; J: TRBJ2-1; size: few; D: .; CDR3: CASSVQVNEQFF; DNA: TGTGCCAGCAGCGTTCAGGTGAATGAGCAGTTCTTC
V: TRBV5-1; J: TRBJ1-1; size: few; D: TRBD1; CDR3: CASSPTGARNTEAFF; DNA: TGCGCCAGCAGCCCAACAGGGGCGAGGAACACTGAAGCTTTCTTT
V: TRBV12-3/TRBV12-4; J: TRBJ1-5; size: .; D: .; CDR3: CASSSTGRSNQPQHF; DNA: TGTGCCAGCAGCTCGACAGGACGTAGCAATCAGCCCCAGCATTTT
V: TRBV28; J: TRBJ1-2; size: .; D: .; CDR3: CASSPGNYGYTF; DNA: TGTGCCAGCTCACCCGGTAACTATGGCTACACCTTC
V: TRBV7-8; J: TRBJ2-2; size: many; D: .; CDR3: CASSPQVRDTFLPNTGELFF; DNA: TGTGCCAGCAGCCCCCAGGTCCGGGACACCTTCCTTCCGAACACCGGGGAGCTGTTTTTT
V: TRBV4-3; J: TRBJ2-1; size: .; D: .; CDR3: CASSRGRSSYNEQFF; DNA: TGCGCCAGCAGCCGAGGGAGGAGCTCCTACAATGAGCAGTTCTTC
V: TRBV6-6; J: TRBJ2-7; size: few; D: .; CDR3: CASSYSGSYEQYF; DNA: TGTGCCAGCAGTTACAGCGGTTCCTACGAGCAGTACTTC
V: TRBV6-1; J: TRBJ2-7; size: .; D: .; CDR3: CASILILGTETYEQYF; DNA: TGTGCCAGCATCCTAATCTTAGGAACAGAGACCTACGAGCAGTACTTC